This T cell receptor (beta chain) was sequenced during a study of shared clonotypes between healthy human individuals. Trimming stripped 6 bases from V and 1 base from J, with 12 bases between. The CDR3 runs 14 residues. Germline loops: CDR1 MNHEY, CDR2 SVGAGI. Points from the study as a whole: Shared clonotypes across all four donors exceeded non-shared ones in generation probability. Around 5% of naive CD4 clonotypes were common to a handful of donors.

Profiling relied on immunoSEQ multiplex PCR, and the TCRdb table lists in-frame clones only, not all of them. The sample holds 2 million or so clones; 85% to 95% are singletons and the top ten take 0.1% to 0.15%. Turning to this clone: Its antigen is unidentified.

Input material: naive CD4+ T cells sorted from blood. Subset given: CD45RA+ positively selected. This sequence joins TRBV6-5 and TRBJ1-1; D is possibly TRBD1 (5 bases). The clonotype comes from a man between 18 and 35 years old in good health. The CDR3 DNA follows: TGTGCCAGCAGGGCGGGACCCACGAACACTGAAGCTTTCTTT. Its protein product is CASRAGPTNTEAFF.